This TCR beta chain was found in a study of T cells in Graves' hyperthyroidism and ophthalmopathy (dated by TCRdb to between 2018 and 2021). Background for the entire study: Peripheral blood was collected at initial diagnosis, before any treatment. TCR V-J signatures able to tell the groups apart were searched for in a discovery cohort of approximately 95 patients, of whom about 40 had Graves' ophthalmopathy and more than 55 had stable Graves' hyperthyroidism. An independent validation cohort of fewer than 20 hyperthyroidism patients and approximately 17 patients who later progressed to ophthalmopathy tested prospective prediction of ophthalmopathy. For training and testing, the 100 or so patients in the discovery cohort were randomly divided in a 7:3 ratio. In addition, the study compared T-cell repertoires in thyroid tissue and in blood from roughly 6 Graves' hyperthyroidism patients. Following sampling, methimazole starting at 30 mg daily was given to hyperthyroidism patients, and high-dose intravenous methylprednisolone was given to ophthalmopathy patients. According to the paper, TCR Vbeta CDR3 sequencing was carried out on some 130 peripheral blood samples, which came from approximately 41 ophthalmopathy, 80 or so hyperthyroidism and approximately 17 progressor patients.

Results the study describes overall, beyond this receptor: In validation, the model predicted progression to ophthalmopathy a median of roughly six months before onset, with roughly 70% sensitivity and 72.22% specificity. Blood samples also contained most of the expanded thyroid clonotypes (frequency above 0.001), which suggests that blood repertoires may reflect thyroid immune responses. A model built on a 13 V-J signature distinguished ophthalmopathy from stable hyperthyroidism, reaching 85% to 90% sensitivity and about 81% specificity in cross-validation and 80%/75% in testing. No statistical method was used to set the sample size in advance, and investigators knew the group allocation.

A patient counted as having stable Graves' hyperthyroidism if no progression to ophthalmopathy occurred over 18 months of follow-up. The hyperthyroidism patients were between 18 and 65 years old and newly diagnosed, with a disease duration of less than 2 months. Exclusion was applied to patients with uncontrolled infections, other autoimmune diseases, pregnancy or lactation. Diagnoses relied on clinical symptoms, serum thyroxine and TRAb, thyroid ultrasound and orbital computed tomography. PBMCs were separated from approximately 9.9 ml of fresh peripheral blood using Ficoll-Paque density gradient centrifugation. Total RNA was extracted with Trizol reagent, and quality was checked on an Agilent 2100 Bioanalyzer. Reading from cysteine to phenylalanine, the CDR3 counts 12 amino acids. Just CDR3 DNA is preserved here, 36 bases in frame from base 1. V is pared back by 3 bases and J by 9 bases, with 9 bases lying between the germline termini. CDR1 PRHDT and CDR2 FYEKMQ were looked up in the germline V gene (reference sequence).

Amplification of TCR beta CDR3 regions was carried out from RNA transcripts. A first-round RT-PCR of the TCR CDR3 used the HTBI primer set with the Qiagen OneStep RT-PCR kit. Libraries were constructed in a second round of multiplex PCR, after which size selection and purification were performed. The libraries were sequenced on an Illumina HiSeq2000 using paired-end 100 bp reads. Processing in the source paper ran as follows. SOAPnuke was used to process the raw data, removing reads that contained adapters or uncalled bases, had a mean Phred below 15, or lacked an exact match to the constant primer or identifier. High-quality paired reads were merged with COPE v1.2.5, and unique nucleotide sequences were defined as clonotypes. MiTCR v1.1 was used to align the clonotypes against IMGT TRBV, TRBD and TRBJ reference segments. Analysis was restricted to V-J combinations with a frequency above 0.0001, which covered roughly 99% of repertoires. The TCS score was defined as the ratio of F50 (clonal expansion) to E x V (chaos), calculated using BLOSUM62-based TCRdist between CDR3 peptides within each V-J. Welch's t-statistics and random forest reduced just over 500 V-J features to about 13, which were used in a naive Bayes classifier (R e1071). The public reads were reprocessed in TCRdb via fastp at Q25 and MiXCR, keeping in-frame beta chains. Rows merge per CDR3 protein into single entries with the most common DNA and genes. Here the V and J calls rest on TCRdb's processing, not on the authors' analysis. The sample table shows some 560,000 distinct CDR3 sequences, and approximately 15% are seen once. The top ten clones comprise approximately 7% of the sample.

Of note for this clonotype: Its antigen is currently not known. No much larger clone exists at a distance of one base, and base qualities are not known.

The chain uses TRBV13 and TRBJ2-1; the D gene remains uncertain. The sample was blood. The sequence was collected from a woman in her twenties or thirties with Graves' hyperthyroidism. The DNA sequence follows: TGTGCCAGCAGCTTTATATCGGGTGAGCAGTTCTTC. This gives the protein CASSFISGEQFF.